The clone carrying this T cell receptor beta chain showed up just a few times. Its antigen is not known. The data derive from a study of T cell repertoires in cytomegalovirus infection. Study-wide background: HLA-C-restricted CMV epitopes, recently identified, and well-studied HLA-B-restricted ones were used by the study.

TCRdb re-analysed the reads in MiXCR, keeping a single row per CDR3 protein. This sample has approximately 990,000 distinct CDR3 sequences, with 25% to 40% found just once. V lost 4 bases and J lost 1; bases outside the gene matches: 13. CDR3 length equals 17 residues. CDR1 MNHEY and CDR2 SVGEGT come from the germline V gene. Study findings and constraints: Based on cumulative public TCR beta family frequency, carriers of CMV plus the relevant HLA were identified.

The sequences come from cultured CD8+ T cells from PBMCs, collected from culture after CMV antigen stimulation. This receptor was obtained from a human donor in good health (CMV status not recorded). Some clones in this sample may be carry-over from other donors' samples. V gene TRBV6-2 or TRBV6-3 combines with J gene TRBJ2-7, with TRBD1 matching 7 bases. This CDR3 is CASSSGSHNRGSYEQYV. Here the CDR3 DNA reads TGTGCCAGCAGTTCGGGTTCCCACAACAGGGGTTCCTACGAGCAGTACGTC.